This is a list of T cell receptor beta chains from one sample in a study of blood T cell repertoires in COVID-19. Some clones are missing from TCRdb's copy, which holds only in-frame ones; the method was immunoSEQ multiplex PCR. The data hold some 220,000 clones, with nearly 85% observed a single time. The sample taken for sequencing was peripheral blood. These receptors came from a human donor in a cohort sampled during active COVID-19. Both conserved end residues are part of each CDR3. Each record gives: V gene, J gene, clone size, D gene, CDR3 DNA, CDR3 protein. A D gene is named only where the DNA matches it firmly. Clone sizes are given selectively: once, few, many, or a class where the clone is expanded.

V gene: TRBV7-2; J gene: TRBJ1-2; clone size: .; D gene: TRBD1; CDR3 DNA: TGTGCCAGCAGCTCCGACAGGGGTAACCGGGGCTACACCTTC; CDR3 protein: CASSSDRGNRGYTF
V gene: TRBV4-1; J gene: TRBJ1-2; clone size: .; D gene: TRBD1; CDR3 DNA: TGCGCCAGCAGCCACACCGGGACAGGGGCAAGACCCCTCGCCCTGACGGTCTATGGCTACACCTTC; CDR3 protein: CASSHTGTGARPLALTVYGYTF
V gene: TRBV12-5; J gene: TRBJ1-3; clone size: .; D gene: TRBD1; CDR3 DNA: TGTGCTAGTGCCCACAGGGGAGCGAAAGGAAACACCATATATTTT; CDR3 protein: CASAHRGAKGNTIYF
V gene: TRBV5-1; J gene: TRBJ2-1; clone size: .; D gene: TRBD1; CDR3 DNA: TGCGCCAGCAGCTCAGGACAGGGGGTCGATAATGAGCAGTTCTTC; CDR3 protein: CASSSGQGVDNEQFF
V gene: TRBV19; J gene: TRBJ2-7; clone size: .; D gene: .; CDR3 DNA: TGTGCCAGTAGTATATGGTCACCGAGCTCCTACGAGCAGTACTTC; CDR3 protein: CASSIWSPSSYEQYF
V gene: TRBV7-2; J gene: TRBJ2-7; clone size: .; D gene: TRBD2; CDR3 DNA: TGTGCCAGCAGCTCAAGCGGGGGCAGCTCCTACGAGCAGTACTTC; CDR3 protein: CASSSSGGSSYEQYF
V gene: TRBV19; J gene: TRBJ1-1; clone size: .; D gene: TRBD1; CDR3 DNA: TGTGCCAGTAGGGGTAGGGGACAGGGGGCGCCCACTGAAGCTTTCTTT; CDR3 protein: CASRGRGQGAPTEAFF
V gene: TRBV19; J gene: TRBJ1-2; clone size: .; D gene: .; CDR3 DNA: TGTGCCAGTAGTTCGGGACAATCGAAAGGGCATGGCTACACCTTC; CDR3 protein: CASSSGQSKGHGYTF
V gene: TRBV9; J gene: TRBJ2-7; clone size: .; D gene: .; CDR3 DNA: TGTGCCAGCAGCGTAGGAGGCCAGGGTGCCTACGAGCAGTACTTC; CDR3 protein: CASSVGGQGAYEQYF
V gene: TRBV6-1; J gene: TRBJ2-6; clone size: once; D gene: TRBD2; CDR3 DNA: TGTGCCAGCAGTGTTTACGGCACAGGACTAGGTGGGGCCAACGTCCTGACTTTC; CDR3 protein: CASSVYGTGLGGANVLTF
V gene: TRBV19; J gene: TRBJ2-1; clone size: .; D gene: TRBD2; CDR3 DNA: TGTGCCAGTACAACAGAGGGGACTAGCGGTAACAATGAGCAGTTCTTC; CDR3 protein: CASTTEGTSGNNEQFF
V gene: TRBV5-1; J gene: TRBJ2-5; clone size: .; D gene: .; CDR3 DNA: TGCGCCAGCAGCTCACAGGGTGGGGAGACCCAGTACTTC; CDR3 protein: CASSSQGGETQYF
V gene: TRBV5-5; J gene: TRBJ2-1; clone size: few; D gene: TRBD2; CDR3 DNA: TGTGCCAGCAGCTTGGGCGGGAGGGGAATCAATGAGCAGTTCTTC; CDR3 protein: CASSLGGRGINEQFF
V gene: TRBV11-3; J gene: TRBJ2-3; clone size: .; D gene: .; CDR3 DNA: TGTGCCAGCAGCCAGGGGCGAACAGATACGCAGTATTTT; CDR3 protein: CASSQGRTDTQYF
V gene: TRBV30; J gene: TRBJ1-5; clone size: .; D gene: TRBD1; CDR3 DNA: TGTGCCTGGGGACAGGGGAATCAGCCCCAGCATTTT; CDR3 protein: CAWGQGNQPQHF
V gene: TRBV6-4; J gene: TRBJ2-2; clone size: .; D gene: TRBD1; CDR3 DNA: TGTGCCAGCAGTGACTCTAGGAGCACAGGGGCCGGGGAGCTGTTTTTT; CDR3 protein: CASSDSRSTGAGELFF
V gene: TRBV11-2; J gene: TRBJ2-1; clone size: .; D gene: .; CDR3 DNA: TGTGCCAGCAGCTTACGACGCGGCGAGTACAATGAGCAGTTCTTC; CDR3 protein: CASSLRRGEYNEQFF
V gene: TRBV6-5; J gene: TRBJ2-3; clone size: few; D gene: TRBD2; CDR3 DNA: TGTGCCAGCGACTACCCGCGGGAGTCAACAGATACGCAGTATTTT; CDR3 protein: CASDYPRESTDTQYF
V gene: TRBV27; J gene: TRBJ2-2; clone size: once; D gene: .; CDR3 DNA: TGTGCCAGCAGTTTACGAGGAATCGGGGAGCTGTTTTTT; CDR3 protein: CASSLRGIGELFF
V gene: TRBV28; J gene: TRBJ2-5; clone size: .; D gene: TRBD1; CDR3 DNA: TGTGCCAGCAGTGGAACAGGGGAGGAGACCCAGTACTTC; CDR3 protein: CASSGTGEETQYF
V gene: TRBV11-2; J gene: TRBJ1-1; clone size: .; D gene: .; CDR3 DNA: TGTGCCAGCAGCTTAGTGGGGGGCACTGAAGCTTTCTTT; CDR3 protein: CASSLVGGTEAFF
V gene: TRBV7-9; J gene: TRBJ1-5; clone size: .; D gene: .; CDR3 DNA: TGTGCCAGCAGCTTGGGGCAGTTCAATCAGCCCCAGCATTTT; CDR3 protein: CASSLGQFNQPQHF
V gene: TRBV30; J gene: TRBJ1-1; clone size: .; D gene: .; CDR3 DNA: TGTGCCTGGGGCAGGCCGAACACTGAAGCTTTCTTT; CDR3 protein: CAWGRPNTEAFF
V gene: TRBV3-1/TRBV3-2; J gene: TRBJ2-1; clone size: .; D gene: .; CDR3 DNA: TGTGCCAGCAGCCAGAGGGCCTCCTACAATGAGCAGTTCTTC; CDR3 protein: CASSQRASYNEQFF
V gene: TRBV5-1; J gene: TRBJ2-7; clone size: .; D gene: TRBD2; CDR3 DNA: TGCGCCAGCAGCTTGGGACTAGCGGGAGTTCAGTACGAGCAGTACTTC; CDR3 protein: CASSLGLAGVQYEQYF
V gene: TRBV5-4; J gene: TRBJ2-7; clone size: .; D gene: .; CDR3 DNA: TGTGCCAGCAGCTCACAGGGCTCCTACGAGCAGTACTTC; CDR3 protein: CASSSQGSYEQYF
V gene: TRBV19; J gene: TRBJ1-4; clone size: .; D gene: TRBD1; CDR3 DNA: TGTGCCAGTACCCCGGGACAGGGGGAAAAACTGTTTTTT; CDR3 protein: CASTPGQGEKLFF
V gene: TRBV12-3/TRBV12-4; J gene: TRBJ1-2; clone size: .; D gene: TRBD1; CDR3 DNA: TGTGCCAGCAGTTCCGACAGGGAGAGTGGCTACACCTTC; CDR3 protein: CASSSDRESGYTF
V gene: TRBV5-5; J gene: TRBJ1-3; clone size: .; D gene: .; CDR3 DNA: TGTGCCAGCAGCGGGAGGGGCTCTGGAAACACCATATATTTT; CDR3 protein: CASSGRGSGNTIYF
V gene: TRBV6-5; J gene: TRBJ2-1; clone size: .; D gene: .; CDR3 DNA: TGTGCCAGCAGTCCGCCCTCAGGGGTCAATGAGCAGTTCTTC; CDR3 protein: CASSPPSGVNEQFF